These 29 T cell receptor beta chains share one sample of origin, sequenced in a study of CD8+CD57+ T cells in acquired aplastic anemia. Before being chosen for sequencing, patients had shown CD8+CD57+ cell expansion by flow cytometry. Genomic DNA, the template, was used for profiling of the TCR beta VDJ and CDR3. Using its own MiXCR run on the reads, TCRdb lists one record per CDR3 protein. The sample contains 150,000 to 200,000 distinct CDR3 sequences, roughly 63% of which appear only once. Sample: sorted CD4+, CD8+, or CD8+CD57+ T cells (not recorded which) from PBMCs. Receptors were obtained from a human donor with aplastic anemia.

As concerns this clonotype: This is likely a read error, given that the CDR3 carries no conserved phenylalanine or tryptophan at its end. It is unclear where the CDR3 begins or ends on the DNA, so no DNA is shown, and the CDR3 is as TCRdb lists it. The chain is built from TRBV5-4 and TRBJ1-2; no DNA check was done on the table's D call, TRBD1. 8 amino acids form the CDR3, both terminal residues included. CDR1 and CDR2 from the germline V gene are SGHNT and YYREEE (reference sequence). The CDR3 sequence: CASSSLGQ.

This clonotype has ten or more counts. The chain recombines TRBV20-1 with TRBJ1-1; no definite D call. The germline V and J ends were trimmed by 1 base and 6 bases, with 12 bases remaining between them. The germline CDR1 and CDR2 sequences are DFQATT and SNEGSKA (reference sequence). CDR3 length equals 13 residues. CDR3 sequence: CSARGREGPEAFF. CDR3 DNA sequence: TGCAGTGCTAGAGGGCGGGAGGGTCCTGAAGCTTTCTTT.

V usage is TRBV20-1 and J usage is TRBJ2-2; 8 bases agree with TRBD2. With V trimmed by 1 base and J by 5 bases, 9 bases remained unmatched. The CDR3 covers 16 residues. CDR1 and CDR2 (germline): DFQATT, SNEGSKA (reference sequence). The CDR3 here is CSARGELAGSTGELFF. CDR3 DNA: TGCAGTGCTAGAGGGGAGCTAGCGGGTTCGACCGGGGAGCTGTTTTTT.

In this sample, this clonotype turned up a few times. This CDR3 is CASSVIGGQETQYF. The CDR3 DNA reads TGTGCCAGCAGTGTTATAGGGGGTCAAGAGACCCAGTACTTC. The chain is built from TRBV12-3 or TRBV12-4 and TRBJ2-5; perhaps TRBD1 as D (6 bases). V dropped 5 bases and J dropped 2 bases, with 12 bases sitting between them. The CDR3 runs 14 residues.

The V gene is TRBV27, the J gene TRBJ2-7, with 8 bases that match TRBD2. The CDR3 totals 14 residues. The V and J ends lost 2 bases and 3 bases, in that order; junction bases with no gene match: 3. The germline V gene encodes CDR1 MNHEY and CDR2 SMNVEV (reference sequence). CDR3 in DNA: TGTGCCAGCAGTTTAGTTAGCGGGGTCTACGAGCAGTACTTC. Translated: CASSLVSGVYEQYF.

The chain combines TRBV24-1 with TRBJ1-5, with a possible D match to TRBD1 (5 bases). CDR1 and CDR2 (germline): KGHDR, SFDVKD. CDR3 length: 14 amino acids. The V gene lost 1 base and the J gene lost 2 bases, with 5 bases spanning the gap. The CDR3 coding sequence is TGTGCCACCAGTGATTTCAGGGGCAATCAGCCCCAGCATTTT. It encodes CATSDFRGNQPQHF.

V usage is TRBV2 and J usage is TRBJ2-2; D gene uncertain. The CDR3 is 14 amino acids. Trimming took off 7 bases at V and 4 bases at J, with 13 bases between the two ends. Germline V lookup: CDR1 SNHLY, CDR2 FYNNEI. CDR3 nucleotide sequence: TGTGCCAGCATCAAGACTTATGGCACCGGGGAGCTGTTTTTT. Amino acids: CASIKTYGTGELFF.

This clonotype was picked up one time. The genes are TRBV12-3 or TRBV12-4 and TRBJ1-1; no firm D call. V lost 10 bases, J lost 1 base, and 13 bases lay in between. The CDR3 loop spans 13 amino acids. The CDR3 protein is CATKEGWNTEAFF. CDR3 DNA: TGTGCCACCAAGGAGGGCTGGAACACTGAAGCTTTCTTT.

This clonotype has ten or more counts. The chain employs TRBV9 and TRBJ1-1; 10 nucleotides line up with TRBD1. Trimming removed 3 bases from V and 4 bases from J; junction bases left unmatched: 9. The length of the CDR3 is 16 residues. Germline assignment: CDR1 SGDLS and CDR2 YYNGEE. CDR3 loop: CASSAPPGQGPTEAFF. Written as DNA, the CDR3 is TGTGCCAGCAGCGCACCCCCGGGACAGGGGCCCACTGAAGCTTTCTTT.

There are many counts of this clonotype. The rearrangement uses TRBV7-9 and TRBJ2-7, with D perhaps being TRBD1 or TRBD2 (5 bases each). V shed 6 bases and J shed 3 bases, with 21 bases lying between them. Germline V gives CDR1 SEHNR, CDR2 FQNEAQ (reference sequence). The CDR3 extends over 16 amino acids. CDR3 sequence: CASSKNPTGPLYEQYF. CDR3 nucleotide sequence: TGTGCCAGCAGTAAAAATCCAACGGGACCGCTCTACGAGCAGTACTTC. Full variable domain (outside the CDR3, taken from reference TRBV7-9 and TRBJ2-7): DTGVSQNPRHKITKRGQNVTFRCDPISEHNRLYWYRQTLGQGPEFLTYFQNEAQLEKSRLLSDRFSAERPKGSFSTLEIQRTEQGDSAMYLCASSKNPTGPLYEQYFGPGTRLTVT.

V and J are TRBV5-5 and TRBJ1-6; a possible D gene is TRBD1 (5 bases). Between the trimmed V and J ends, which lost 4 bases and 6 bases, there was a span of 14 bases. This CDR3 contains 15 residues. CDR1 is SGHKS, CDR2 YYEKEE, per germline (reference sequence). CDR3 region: CASSRWGGTNSPLHF. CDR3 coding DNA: TGTGCCAGCAGCCGTTGGGGAGGGACTAATTCACCCCTCCACTTT.

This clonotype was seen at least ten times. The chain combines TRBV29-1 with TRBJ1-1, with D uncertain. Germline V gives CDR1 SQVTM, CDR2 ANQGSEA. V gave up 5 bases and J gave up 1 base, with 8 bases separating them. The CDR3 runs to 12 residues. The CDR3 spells CSVLLWNTEAFF. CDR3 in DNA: TGCAGCGTTTTGTTGTGGAACACTGAAGCTTTCTTT.

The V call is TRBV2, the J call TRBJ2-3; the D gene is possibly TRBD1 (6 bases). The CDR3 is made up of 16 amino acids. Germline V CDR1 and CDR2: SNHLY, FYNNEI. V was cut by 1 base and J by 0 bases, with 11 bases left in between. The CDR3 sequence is CASSEDREYSTDTQYF. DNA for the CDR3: TGTGCCAGCAGTGAAGACAGGGAATATAGCACAGATACGCAGTATTTT.

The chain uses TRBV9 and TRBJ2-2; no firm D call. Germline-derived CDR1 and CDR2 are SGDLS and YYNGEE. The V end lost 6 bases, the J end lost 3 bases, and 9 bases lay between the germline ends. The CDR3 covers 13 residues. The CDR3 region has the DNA TGTGCCAGCAAAGTAGGGTACACCGGGGAGCTGTTTTTT. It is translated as CASKVGYTGELFF.

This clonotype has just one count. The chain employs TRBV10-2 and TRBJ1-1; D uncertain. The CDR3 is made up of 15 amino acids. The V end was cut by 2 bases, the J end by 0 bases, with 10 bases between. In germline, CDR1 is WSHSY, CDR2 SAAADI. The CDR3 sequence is CASSEEVLVNTEAFF. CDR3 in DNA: TGCGCCAGCAGTGAGGAGGTGCTTGTGAACACTGAAGCTTTCTTT.

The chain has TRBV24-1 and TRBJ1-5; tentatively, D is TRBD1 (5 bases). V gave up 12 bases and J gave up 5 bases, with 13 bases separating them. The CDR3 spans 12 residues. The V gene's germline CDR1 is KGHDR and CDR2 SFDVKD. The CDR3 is CAPRDFYQPQHF. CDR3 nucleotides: TGTGCCCCCCGGGACTTCTATCAGCCCCAGCATTTT.

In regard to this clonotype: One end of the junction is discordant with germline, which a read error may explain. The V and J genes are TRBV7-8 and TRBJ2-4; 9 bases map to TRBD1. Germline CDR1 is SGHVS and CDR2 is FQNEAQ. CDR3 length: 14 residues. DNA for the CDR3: TGCGCCAGCAGCCGACAGGGGGGCAGGAACATTCAGTACTTC. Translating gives CASSRQGGRNIQYF.

The DNA for the CDR3 is TGTGCCACCAGCAGAGACAGGGGGGGACAGCCCCAGCATTTT. This sequence encodes CATSRDRGGQPQHF. V is TRBV15 and J is TRBJ1-5; 7 positions match TRBD1. CDR1 and CDR2 from the germline V gene are LNHNV and YYDKDF (reference sequence). Trimming removed 0 bases from V and 7 bases from J; junction bases left unmatched: 3. The CDR3 totals 14 residues.

The DNA of the CDR3 is TGTGCCAGCAGCCCAGTGGGACAGGTAGACAATGAGCAGTTCTTC. Translated, it gives CASSPVGQVDNEQFF. This rearrangement joins TRBV11-2 to TRBJ2-1; 8 positions match TRBD1. This CDR3 region has 15 residues. Germline V CDR1 and CDR2: SGHAT, FQNNGV. The V segment lost 5 bases and the J segment 5 bases; nucleotides outside the gene matches: 8.

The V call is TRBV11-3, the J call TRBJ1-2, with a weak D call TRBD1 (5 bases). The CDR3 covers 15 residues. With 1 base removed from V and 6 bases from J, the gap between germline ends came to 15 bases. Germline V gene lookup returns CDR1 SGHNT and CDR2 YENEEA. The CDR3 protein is CASSLVGREVDGYTF. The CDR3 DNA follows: TGTGCCAGCAGCTTAGTGGGCAGGGAGGTGGATGGCTACACCTTC.

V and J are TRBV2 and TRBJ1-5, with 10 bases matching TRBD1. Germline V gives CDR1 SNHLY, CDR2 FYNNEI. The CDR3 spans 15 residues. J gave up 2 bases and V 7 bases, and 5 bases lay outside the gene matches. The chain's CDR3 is CASNPTGGGNQPQHF. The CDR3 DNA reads TGTGCCAGCAACCCGACAGGGGGCGGCAATCAGCCCCAGCATTTT. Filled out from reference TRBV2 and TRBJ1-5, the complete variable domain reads EPEVTQTPSHQVTQMGQEVILRCVPISNHLYFYWYRQILGQKVEFLVSFYNNEISEKSEIFDDQFSVERPDGSNFTLKIRSTKLEDSAMYFCASNPTGGGNQPQHFGDGTRLSIL.

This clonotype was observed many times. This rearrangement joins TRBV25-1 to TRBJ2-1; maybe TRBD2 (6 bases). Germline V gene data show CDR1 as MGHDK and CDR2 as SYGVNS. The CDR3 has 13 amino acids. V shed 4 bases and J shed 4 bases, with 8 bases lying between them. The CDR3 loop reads CASSGRGYNEQFF. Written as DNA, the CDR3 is TGTGCCAGCAGTGGACGGGGGTACAATGAGCAGTTCTTC.

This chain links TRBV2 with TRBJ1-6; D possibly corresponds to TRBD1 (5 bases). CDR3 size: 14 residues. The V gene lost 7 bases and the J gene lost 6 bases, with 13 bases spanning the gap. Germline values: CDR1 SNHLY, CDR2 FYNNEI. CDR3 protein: CASTLQGSNSPLHF. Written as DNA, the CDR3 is TGTGCCAGCACCCTCCAGGGAAGTAATTCACCCCTCCACTTT.

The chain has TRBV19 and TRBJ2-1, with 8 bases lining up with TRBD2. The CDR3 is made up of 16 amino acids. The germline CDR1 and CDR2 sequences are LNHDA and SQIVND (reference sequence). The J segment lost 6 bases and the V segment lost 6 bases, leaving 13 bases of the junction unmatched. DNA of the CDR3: TGTGCCAGTAGCGGACGGGAGGGGAGGGTTTTCAATGAGCAGTTCTTC. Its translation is CASSGREGRVFNEQFF.

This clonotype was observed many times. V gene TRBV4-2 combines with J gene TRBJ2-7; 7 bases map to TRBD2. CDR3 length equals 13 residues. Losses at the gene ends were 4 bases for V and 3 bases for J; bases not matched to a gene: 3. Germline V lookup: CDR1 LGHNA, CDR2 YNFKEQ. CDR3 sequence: CASSPGGGYEQYF. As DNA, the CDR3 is TGTGCCAGCAGCCCCGGCGGGGGCTACGAGCAGTACTTC.

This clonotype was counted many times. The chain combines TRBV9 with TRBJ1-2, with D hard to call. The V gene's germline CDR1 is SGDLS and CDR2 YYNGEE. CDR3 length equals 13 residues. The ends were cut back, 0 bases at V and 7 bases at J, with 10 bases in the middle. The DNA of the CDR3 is TGTGCCAGCAGCGTAGGGGAAGGTTCTGGCTACACCTTC. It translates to CASSVGEGSGYTF.

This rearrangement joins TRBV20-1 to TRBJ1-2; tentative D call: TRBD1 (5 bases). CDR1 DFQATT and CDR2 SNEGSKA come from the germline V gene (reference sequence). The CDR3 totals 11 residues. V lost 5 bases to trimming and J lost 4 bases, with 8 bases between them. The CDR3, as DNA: TGCAGTGCTCCTGGGGCCTATGGCTACACCTTC. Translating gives CSAPGAYGYTF.

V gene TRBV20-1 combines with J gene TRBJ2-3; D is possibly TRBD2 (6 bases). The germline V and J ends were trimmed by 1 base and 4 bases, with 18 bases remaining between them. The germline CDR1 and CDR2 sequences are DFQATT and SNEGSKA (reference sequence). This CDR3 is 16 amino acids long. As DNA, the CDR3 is TGCAGTGCTAGAGTTTCGGAGGGGTTCAGGTCAGATACGCAGTATTTT. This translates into CSARVSEGFRSDTQYF.

The CDR3 region is CASSQAGGTDTQYF. CDR3 nucleotide sequence: TGTGCCAGCAGCCAAGCGGGGGGCACAGATACGCAGTATTTT. The rearrangement links TRBV6-4 to TRBJ2-3, with 8 nucleotides matching TRBD2. V shed 6 bases, J shed 1 base, and the junction held 3 bases outside the gene matches. The germline V gene encodes CDR1 MRHNA and CDR2 SNTAGT. CDR3 length: 14 residues.